These T cell receptor beta chains were read from a single sample in a study of Ad26.COV2.S vaccination and SARS-CoV-2 variants. Generated by immunoSEQ multiplex PCR, the TCRdb table keeps only in-frame clones and is missing some. The sample lists approximately 450,000 clones; 80% to 95% were seen once. This material consisted of peripheral blood, taken in a trial of Ad26.COV2.S vaccine versus placebo. These receptors all stem from a person between 18 and 60 years old who received the Ad26.COV2.S COVID-19 vaccine or a placebo. The conserved cysteine and the conserved F or W are not part of the CDR3 here. For some rows the clone size is stated as once, few or many, or as a class when expanded; others skip it.

cdr3_aa	clone_size	j_call	v_call
SVGSGEAF	NA	TRBJ1-1	TRBV29-1
ASSLGGGSYQETQY	NA	TRBJ2-5	TRBV7-8
ASSLDSGSFYEQF	once	TRBJ2-1	TRBV11-2
ASSTLPDSSYEQY	NA	TRBJ2-7	TRBV6-2/TRBV6-3
AWSAGISYEQY	once	TRBJ2-7	TRBV30
ASSESGYYNEQF	NA	TRBJ2-1	TRBV5-6
SVQYLGDTGELF	few	TRBJ2-2	TRBV29-1
ASSRGGDTQY	NA	TRBJ2-3	TRBV27
ASGETGVGEAF	NA	TRBJ1-1	TRBV10-2
ASSEVFGENSPLH	NA	TRBJ1-6	TRBV6-1
ASSFQGISHEQY	once	TRBJ2-7	TRBV5-6